Each of the 17 T cell receptor beta chains below was sequenced from the same sample in a study of T cell changes during pregnancy in multiple sclerosis. Sequencing used immunoSEQ multiplex PCR; TCRdb keeps in-frame clones, though not all of them. Of fewer than 150,000 clones listed, 90% to 96% were seen once; the top ten hold 0.44%. The material was peripheral blood, obtained after pregnancy. These receptors were collected from a female donor with multiple sclerosis, enrolled in a pregnancy study.

The V and J genes are TRBV29-1 and TRBJ1-1; D is unclear. V was clipped by 4 bases and J by 1 base, with 7 bases between them. Germline lookup yields CDR1 SQVTM and CDR2 ANQGSEA. CDR3 size: 12 residues. The CDR3 loop is CSVGRTNTEAFF. The CDR3 DNA sequence: TGCAGCGTTGGGAGGACGAACACTGAAGCTTTCTTT.

The chain recombines TRBV6-6 with TRBJ2-7; D gene unclear. The germline V gene has CDR1 MNHNY and CDR2 SVGAGI (reference sequence). The CDR3 runs to 11 residues. The CDR3: CASSPGRQVWV. CDR3 coding DNA: TGTGCCAGCAGTCCTGGTCGCCAGGTCTGGGTC.

The chain uses TRBV27 and TRBJ1-4; 8 bases match TRBD1. The V gene end was trimmed by 7 bases and the J gene end by 5 bases; junction bases not matched to a gene: 3. This CDR3 has 13 residues. CDR1 and CDR2 from the germline V gene are MNHEY and SMNVEV (reference sequence). The CDR3 DNA reads TGTGCCAGCAAAACAGGGGGGAATGAAAAACTGTTTTTT. It yields the protein CASKTGGNEKLFF.

The chain combines TRBV19 with TRBJ1-5; maybe TRBD1 (6 bases). The germline V gene encodes CDR1 LNHDA and CDR2 SQIVND (reference sequence). Trimming removed 10 bases from V and 11 bases from J, with 24 bases in between. The CDR3 contains 14 residues. CDR3 sequence reads: CATQSQGISGTQHF. DNA for the CDR3: TGTGCCACTCAGTCTCAGGGGATCAGCGGTACCCAGCATTTT.

The J gene is TRBJ2-2, the V gene TRBV20-1, with a weak D call TRBD2 (5 bases). Trimming removed 6 bases from V and 6 bases from J, with 8 bases in between. Germline loops: CDR1 DFQATT, CDR2 SNEGSKA (reference sequence). The CDR3 extends over 11 amino acids. CDR3 in amino acids: CSALGAGELFF. The CDR3 region has the DNA TGCAGTGCCCTCGGGGCCGGGGAGCTGTTTTTT.

This chain joins TRBV5-6 and TRBJ2-5, with 10 bases matching TRBD2. The CDR3 length is 15 residues. The germline V gene encodes CDR1 SGHDT and CDR2 YYEEEE. V was clipped by 4 bases and J by 3 bases; unmatched bases: 6. The CDR3 coding sequence is TGTGCCAGCAGCAGCCTACTAGCGGGAAAAGAGACCCAGTACTTC. Amino acid sequence: CASSSLLAGKETQYF. Full variable domain (outside the CDR3, taken from reference TRBV5-6 and TRBJ2-5): DAGVTQSPTHLIKTRGQQVTLRCSPKSGHDTVSWYQQALGQGPQFIFQYYEEEERQRGNFPDRFSGHQFPNYSSELNVNALLLGDSALYLCASSSLLAGKETQYFGPGTRLLVL.

V and J are TRBV10-3 and TRBJ2-7; TRBD2 agrees at 7 bases. CDR1 is ENHRY and CDR2 is SYGVKD in the germline V gene. CDR3 length: 18 amino acids. With 0 bases clipped from V and 8 bases from J, the junction kept 19 bases outside the gene matches. CDR3: CAISESTPRAGENGQQYF. CDR3 nucleotides: TGTGCCATCAGTGAGTCGACCCCTCGGGCGGGAGAGAATGGACAGCAGTACTTC.

The CDR3 loop is CASSIQGQPSTDTQYF. The CDR3 nucleotides read TGTGCCAGCAGCATTCAGGGACAGCCTAGCACAGATACGCAGTATTTT. The J gene is TRBJ2-3, the V gene TRBV5-6; 7 positions match TRBD1. The ends lost 4 bases at V and 0 bases at J; junction bases unmatched: 8. This CDR3 comprises 16 residues. Germline loops: CDR1 SGHDT, CDR2 YYEEEE.

This chain connects TRBV7-2 to TRBJ2-7, with TRBD2 matching over 9 bases. V lost 3 bases, J lost 6 bases, and 6 bases stayed unmatched. This CDR3 is built from 14 residues. Germline V gene lookup returns CDR1 SGHTA and CDR2 FQGNSA. The CDR3 DNA is TGTGCCAGCAGCTTTACGACTAGCGGAGGCGAGCAGTACTTC. Translated, it gives CASSFTTSGGEQYF.

The chain recombines TRBV4-1 with TRBJ2-7, with D hard to call. Germline V gene data show CDR1 as MGHRA and CDR2 as YSYEKL. V was clipped by 3 bases and J by 4 bases, with 10 bases between them. This CDR3 spans 13 amino acids. The CDR3 sequence: CASSQARSYEQYF. In DNA form, the CDR3 reads TGCGCCAGCAGCCAGGCTCGATCGTACGAGCAGTACTTC.

This chain joins TRBV6-5 and TRBJ1-4; TRBD1 might be the D (6 bases). The V gene lost 4 bases and the J gene lost 6 bases, with 15 bases spanning the gap. The CDR3 is 15 residues long. Germline V gene data show CDR1 as MNHEY and CDR2 as SVGAGI. The CDR3: CASSLSGVGDEKLFF. In nucleotides, the CDR3 is TGTGCCAGCAGTTTATCAGGGGTGGGGGATGAAAAACTGTTTTTT.

This sequence joins TRBV6-5 and TRBJ2-7; a possible D gene is TRBD1 (6 bases). The germline V gene encodes CDR1 MNHEY and CDR2 SVGAGI. V was pared by 5 bases and J by 2 bases, with 10 bases between. This CDR3 comprises 13 residues. The CDR3 here is CASSLQGTYEQYF. CDR3 nucleotides: TGTGCCAGCAGTCTACAGGGTACCTACGAGCAGTACTTC.

V and J are TRBV13 and TRBJ2-3, with D tentatively TRBD1 (6 bases). The germline gives CDR1 PRHDT, CDR2 FYEKMQ (reference sequence). V was trimmed by 6 bases and J by 4 bases, leaving 17 bases between them. The CDR3 totals 15 residues. The chain's CDR3 is CASSLTRGSSDTQYF. In DNA form, the CDR3 reads TGTGCCAGCAGTCTAACTAGGGGGAGTTCAGATACGCAGTATTTT.

The CDR3 reads CASSATGTSNQPQHF. The CDR3 region has the DNA TGTGCCAGCAGCGCCACAGGGACTAGCAATCAGCCCCAGCATTTT. The rearrangement uses TRBV7-9 and TRBJ1-5; tentatively, D is TRBD1 (6 bases). Trimming shortened V by 5 bases and J by 0 bases, and 11 bases separated the two germline ends. The V gene's germline CDR1 is SEHNR and CDR2 FQNEAQ (reference sequence). This CDR3 is 15 amino acids long.

This sequence joins TRBV7-9 and TRBJ2-1, with 13 bases that match TRBD2. The CDR3 contains 16 residues. Germline-derived CDR1 and CDR2 are SEHNR and FQNEAQ (reference sequence). V trimming: 2 bases; J trimming: 9 bases; junction bases outside the gene matches: 7. CDR3 residues: CASSLSMGLAGLEQFF. The DNA for the CDR3 is TGTGCCAGCAGCTTAAGTATGGGACTAGCGGGACTTGAGCAGTTCTTC.

This chain links TRBV6-1 with TRBJ2-7; 7 positions agree with TRBD1. The V gene's germline CDR1 is MNHNS and CDR2 SASEGT. V shed 7 bases, J shed 2 bases, and the junction held 8 bases outside the gene matches. The CDR3 runs 14 residues. Written as DNA, the CDR3 is TGTGCCAGCAAGAACGACGGGACAGCCTACGAGCAGTACTTC. This gives the protein CASKNDGTAYEQYF.

The J gene is TRBJ1-3, the V gene TRBV5-6; TRBD1 is a possible D gene (5 bases). The V and J ends lost 4 bases and 0 bases respectively, with 8 bases between them. This CDR3 is 14 amino acids long. CDR1 SGHDT and CDR2 YYEEEE come from the germline V gene. CDR3 in amino acids: CASSADSSGNTIYF. The CDR3 coding sequence is TGTGCCAGCAGCGCTGACAGCTCTGGAAACACCATATATTTT.